This T cell receptor (beta chain) is from a study of blood T cell repertoires in COVID-19. Overall study context: COVID-19 samples, acute and convalescent, were from the United States, Italy and Spain. T cells, B-cell-depleted T cells, or PBMCs provided the cDNA or gDNA that served as material.

Germline values: CDR1 SGHKS, CDR2 YYEKEE (reference sequence). V was shortened by 0 bases and J by 3 bases, with 7 bases between the two germline ends. This CDR3 region has 15 residues. Enrollment of patients from Seattle took place during active infection, with longitudinal follow-up. In the original workflow: Reference gene primer amplification yielded estimated nucleated cell counts. Measured with immunoSEQ multiplex PCR; TCRdb has only the in-frame clones, and not every one. V, J and clone size derive from that table, while D and trimming were established from the DNA sequence. Among 130,000 or so clones listed, more than 75% were seen once.

The clonotype comes from an older woman with COVID-19, enrolled during active disease. Sequences were obtained from peripheral blood. The chain recombines TRBV5-5 with TRBJ1-6, with D perhaps TRBD1 (5 bases). The CDR3 region is CASSLEQVYNSPLHF. In DNA form, the CDR3 reads TGTGCCAGCAGCTTGGAACAGGTCTATAATTCACCCCTCCACTTT.